Sequencing of this TCR beta chain was carried out in a study of blood T cell repertoires in COVID-19. Study details: PBMCs, B-cell-depleted T cells, or T cells provided the cDNA or gDNA that made up the material.

Germline assignment: CDR1 SQVTM and CDR2 ANQGSEA. J was trimmed by 0 bases and V by 7 bases; bases with no gene match: 6. The CDR3 totals 16 residues. Clones were sequenced by immunoSEQ multiplex PCR, and TCRdb holds only the in-frame ones, with some missing. Among around 99,000 clones listed, around nine tenths were seen once. The specimen sequenced was peripheral blood. This TCR derives from a woman aged 25 to 45 with acute or convalescent COVID-19. V gene TRBV29-1 combines with J gene TRBJ2-3; 14 nucleotides match TRBD2. CDR3 sequence: CSGTSGGITSTDTQYF. The DNA for the CDR3 is TGCAGCGGGACTAGCGGGGGGATTACTAGCACAGATACGCAGTATTTT.